This TCR beta chain stems from a study of shared clonotypes between healthy human individuals. General study findings and limits: Naive CD4 clonotype sharing across several donors was approximately 5%.

Only in-frame clones appear in the TCRdb table, and some are missing; sequencing was by immunoSEQ multiplex PCR. The table lists a few million clones, 85% to 95% of them singletons. As to this clone: Its antigen remains unknown. The same CDR3 can be traced to other DNA sequences in this sample.

None of the donors, who were healthy HIV-negative adults, had recently had acute infections or vaccinations. Nashville, Tennessee was home to all donors, who were Caucasian adults. CD4+ cells were split into CD45RA+ naive and CD45RA-negative memory subsets. The CDR3 has 16 residues. CDR1 is SGHRS and CDR2 is YFSETQ in the germline V gene. The junction had 3 bases not matched to a gene; V was cut back by 2 bases and J by 0 bases. The chain uses TRBV5-1 and TRBJ2-2; 8 bases agree with TRBD1. This clonotype originated in a man aged 18-30 years in good health. Some clones in this sample may be carry-over from other donors' samples. The sequenced material came from naive CD4+ T cells from PBMCs. Subset here: CD45RA+ positively selected. Here the CDR3 reads CASSLLTGANTGELFF. The CDR3 DNA reads TGCGCCAGCAGCTTATTGACAGGGGCGAACACCGGGGAGCTGTTTTTT. Looking up the rest from reference TRBV5-1 and TRBJ2-2 gives the full variable domain: KAGVTQTPRYLIKTRGQQVTLSCSPISGHRSVSWYQQTPGQGLQFLFEYFSETQRNKGNFPGRFSGRQFSNSRSEMNVSTLELGDSALYLCASSLLTGANTGELFFGEGSRLTVL.